This T cell receptor beta chain comes out of a study of blood T cells in healthy people across ages. The CDR3 loop spans 19 amino acids. Trimming at V came to 1 base and at J to 5 bases, leaving 16 bases not matched to a gene. The V gene's germline CDR1 is LGHDT and CDR2 YNNKEL (reference sequence). Those donating, healthy Caucasian individuals from Russia, were aged roughly 6 to 90. Primers used in a second PCR of roughly 7 to 11 cycles were a sample-barcoded 5' primer and a J-beta primer mix. Template switching added a 12-random-nucleotide identifier to every cDNA molecule. TCRdb reprocessed the 5' RACE reads via MiXCR and lists one record per CDR3 protein. The sample lists 1.8 million or so distinct CDR3 sequences; 30% to 40% were seen once.

The receptor was isolated from a human donor in good health. The sample consisted of blood. This chain links TRBV3-1 with TRBJ2-5; 10 positions agree with TRBD2. Here the CDR3 reads CASSQGLAGGLWFRETQYF. As DNA, the CDR3 is TGTGCCAGCAGCCAAGGTTTAGCGGGGGGACTCTGGTTCCGGGAGACCCAGTACTTC.